This T cell receptor beta chain was identified during a study of cytomegalovirus exposure and HLA in healthy donors. As for the study in general: The 130 or so validation repertoires, a later analysis reported, used the same platform as the 666 first-cohort repertoires.

Clones were read by immunoSEQ multiplex PCR, and TCRdb kept only the in-frame ones, dropping some. The sample lists around 200,000 clones, roughly 80% seen once, with 2.8% in the top ten. This clone was counted once. Its antigen remains unidentified. Notes on the study in general: The dataset shows that most TCR sequences were rare, while some public TCRs occurred in many donors. Reported performance of the classifier showed diagnosis of cytomegalovirus status with high specificity and sensitivity.

The length of the CDR3 is 15 residues. V lost 0 bases, J lost 0 bases, and 6 bases lay in between. Germline loops: CDR1 SGHKS, CDR2 YYEKEE (reference sequence). The chain combines TRBV5-5 with TRBJ1-4, with D unclear. This clonotype originated in a woman under 30 in good health and CMV-seropositive. Material for sequencing was PBMCs. The CDR3 DNA follows: TGTGCCAGCAGCTTGGTCGTTGCAACTAATGAAAAACTGTTTTTT. It yields the protein CASSLVVATNEKLFF.